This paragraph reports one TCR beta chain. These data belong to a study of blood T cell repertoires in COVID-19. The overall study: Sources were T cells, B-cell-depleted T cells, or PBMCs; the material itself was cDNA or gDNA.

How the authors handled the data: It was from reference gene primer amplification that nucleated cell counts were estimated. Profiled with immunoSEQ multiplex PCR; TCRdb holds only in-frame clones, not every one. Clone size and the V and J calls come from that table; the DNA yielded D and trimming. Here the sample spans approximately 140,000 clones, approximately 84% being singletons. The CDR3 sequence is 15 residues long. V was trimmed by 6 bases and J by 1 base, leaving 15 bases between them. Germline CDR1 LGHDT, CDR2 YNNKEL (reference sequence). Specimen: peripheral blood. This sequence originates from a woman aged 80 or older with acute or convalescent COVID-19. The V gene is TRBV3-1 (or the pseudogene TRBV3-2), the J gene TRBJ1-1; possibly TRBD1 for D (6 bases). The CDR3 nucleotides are TGTGCCAGCAGTCCCCACGGACAGCGGAACACTGAAGCTTTCTTT. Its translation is CASSPHGQRNTEAFF.